This T cell receptor beta chain was documented in a study of T cells in Graves' hyperthyroidism and ophthalmopathy. As for the study in general: Before any treatment, at initial diagnosis, peripheral blood was collected. Study-wide points: From stable hyperthyroidism, ophthalmopathy was set apart by a 13 V-J model. The majority of expanded thyroid clonotypes above 0.001 also appeared in blood.

The table lists this clonotype with many counts. Its antigen remains unidentified. From RNA transcripts, TCR beta CDR3 regions were amplified. HTBI primers drove first-round RT-PCR of the TCR CDR3. TCRdb called the multiplex PCR reads again in MiXCR, with one record for every CDR3 protein. The sample holds about 720,000 distinct CDR3 sequences, approximately 18% seen once. Uncontrolled infection, other autoimmune disease, pregnancy or lactation disqualified patients from enrolment. The origin of this receptor is a woman aged 45-59 years with Graves' hyperthyroidism that later progressed to Graves' ophthalmopathy. Sequences were obtained from blood.

CDR3 sequence: CASSEARTQNQPQHF. In DNA, the CDR3 is TGTGCCAGCAGTGAAGCGCGAACACAGAATCAGCCCCAGCATTTT. The rearrangement uses TRBV2 and TRBJ1-5; D gene uncertain. The CDR3 runs 15 residues. The V gene's germline CDR1 is SNHLY and CDR2 FYNNEI. V lost 0 bases, J lost 4 bases, and 10 bases lay in between.